This paragraph reports one T cell receptor beta chain. A few counts support this clone. Its recognized antigen is unknown. Base qualities were left out, and no much larger clone turns up one base away. The CDR3, cysteine through phenylalanine, is 13 amino acids long. Of the read, only the CDR3 DNA is kept; its 39 bases are in frame from base 1. The germline V gene (reference sequence) provides CDR1 SEHNR and CDR2 FQNEAQ. V lost 5 bases and J lost 6 bases; the stretch between them is 11 bases long. The entire amount of isolated RNA was reverse transcribed using the High Capacity cDNA Reverse Transcription Kit, so the sequenced TCRB transcripts were expressed ones. Naive, central memory and regulatory T cell samples underwent deep immunoSEQ sequencing, averaging roughly 3.3 million total reads per sample. Sorted cells were lysed in RLT buffer, and RNA was extracted using DNase-treated RNeasy Micro or Mini kits according to cell number. Each cell subset was processed on its own to prevent cross-contamination, while patient and healthy donor samples were processed together. Using the immunoSEQ multiplex PCR, TCRB sequences were amplified from cDNA into 87-bp fragments spanning the CDR3 region. Sequencing of the amplicons was done on the Illumina HiSeq platform. From the authors' description of their analysis: PCR bias was computationally corrected using synthetic template baselines, reads within Hamming distance 2 were collapsed, and singletons that could not be merged were discarded. Reads were aligned against IMGT to assign V, D and J genes, CDR3 length and insertions or deletions at six rearrangement sites. Clonotype counts were normalized to sorted cell number within each subset before computing true diversity and Gini coefficients with the tcR R package. Repertoire sharing was quantified using the overlap coefficient calculated on TCRB nucleotide sequences. Out-of-frame TCRB sequences from naive cells were analyzed to stand in for the pre-selection repertoire. TCRdb took over this immuneACCESS table, retaining in-frame rearrangements with V and J assigned. Such tables are incomplete; in checked studies, under half of the missing clones stem from an unresolved V gene, and the remainder is unexplained. V, J and clone size were drawn from that table, and D and trimming were deduced from the DNA. The sample table holds about 250,000 clones, of which roughly 13% were seen once. The ten largest make up about 0.027% of the sample.

This sample is part of a study of beta chain features in type 1 diabetes (dated by TCRdb to 2017 to 2018). Study-level background: Patients and healthy donors did not differ in mean age, gender distribution, total cell number or subset yield. A total of around 110,000,000 sorted cells were examined across all samples, and RNA yield correlated strongly with the number of cells per subset. In the study, recently diagnosed type 1 diabetes patients and matched healthy donors were compared on the TCRB repertoires of their sorted circulating CD4+ T cell subsets. Whereas all 30 or so donors provided naive and central memory subsets, regulatory and stem cell-like memory subsets were isolated from just 8 patients and roughly 8 healthy donors.

What the research found in general, with its limitations: A moderate but significant shortening of TCRB CDR3 length was observed in type 1 diabetes patients in all four CD4+ subsets. Naive, central memory and regulatory TCRB repertoires appeared more similar among patients than among healthy donors. Shorter templates might be favored by PCR, yet because patient and control samples were amplified and corrected together, any such skew would affect both groups equally. Only small numbers of individuals were included in the HLA sub-analyses, which left unresolved whether HLA type had any influence on TCRB rearrangement. At VDJ recombination sites, type 1 diabetes patients had fewer insertions and more deleted nucleotides, which implies abnormalities in thymic rearrangement. Because cDNA was sequenced instead of genomic DNA, activated cells with high expression could be over-represented, although the groups did not differ in activation or CD3 levels.

Each donor gave one peripheral blood draw, roughly 120 mL on average, collected into heparinised tubes. A BD FACSAria II was used to sort naive, central memory, regulatory and stem cell-like memory CD4+ T cells with a panel that included CD45RO, CCR7, CD25, CD127, CD95 and CD27. A purity above 98% was achieved for all sorted populations. Right away, PBMCs were isolated by Lymphoprep density gradient centrifugation and were stained directly, with no culture step. Samples were stained and sorted in pairs, with one healthy donor and one patient per experiment, so that batch effects were minimized. Input material: naive CD4+ T cells from blood. Reading the label with the study, this specimen's cell subset or site is: true naive CD4+ T cells. The rearrangement joined TRBV7-9 to TRBJ1-5; no D segment can be confidently identified. The origin of this receptor is a woman aged 40 to 50 in good health. The CDR3 protein sequence reads: CASSPADFQPQHF. The base sequence is TGTGCCAGCAGCCCTGCCGACTTTCAGCCCCAGCATTTT.